One TCR beta chain is described in this entry. The CDR3 extends over 12 amino acids. Germline CDR1 is MNHEY and CDR2 is SVGAGI. Trimming removed 2 bases from V and 11 bases from J, with 10 bases in between. This record belongs to a study of control samples from healthy donors and cancer patients. Only in-frame clones appear in the TCRdb table, and some are missing; sequencing was by immunoSEQ multiplex PCR. The data show roughly 120,000 clones, over 75% seen once. This sequence joins TRBV6-5 and TRBJ1-5; a possible D gene is TRBD1 (5 bases). The sequence came from a human donor in good health. The donor label of this sample is uncertain. The sequencing sample was made of blood. CDR3 in DNA: TGTGCCAGCAGTTACCCGGGACGAGCCCAGCATTTT. This sequence encodes CASSYPGRAQHF.